This is a list of T cell receptor beta chains from one sample in a study of vaccination effects on CD4 cells after COVID-19. For these receptors, no antigen is known. Sequencing used immunoSEQ multiplex PCR; TCRdb keeps in-frame clones, though not all of them. Of about 25,000 clones listed, about three quarters are singletons. Material: CD4+ T cells from PBMCs cultured with SARS-CoV-2 spike peptides, obtained before COVID-19 vaccination. The receptors originated from a human donor who received a COVID-19 vaccine. Both conserved end residues are part of each CDR3. The D gene is left open where the match is weak. Size values are once, few and many counts, or a class for expanded clones, and some rows have none.

>15|TRBJ1-4|TRBV10-2|-|-
CASSVHRVTNEKLFF
TGCGCCAGCAGTGTCCACAGGGTAACTAATGAAAAACTGTTTTTT
>15|TRBJ2-7|TRBV7-9|-|TRBD2
CASSLGLAGTYEQYF
TGTGCCAGCAGCTTAGGACTAGCGGGGACGTACGAGCAGTACTTC
>15|TRBJ2-1|TRBV3-1/TRBV3-2|-|TRBD2
CASSQTSGGYNEQFF
TGTGCCAGCAGCCAGACTAGCGGGGGGTACAATGAGCAGTTCTTC
>14|TRBJ2-5|TRBV7-5|-|-
CVRSPSGQQETQYF
TGTGTCAGAAGCCCCTCGGGACAGCAAGAGACCCAGTACTTC
>15|TRBJ2-5|TRBV7-2|-|TRBD2
CASGLAGGGGETQYF
TGTGCCAGCGGCCTAGCGGGGGGGGGTGGAGAGACCCAGTACTTC
>15|TRBJ1-4|TRBV6-5|-|TRBD1
CASRLGQGVSEKLFF
TGTGCCAGCAGACTAGGACAGGGCGTGTCTGAAAAACTGTTTTTT
>15|TRBJ2-3|TRBV5-6|once|-
CASSYREFGTDTQYF
TGTGCCAGCAGCTACAGGGAGTTTGGCACAGATACGCAGTATTTT
>15|TRBJ2-7|TRBV6-5|-|-
CASSYSGAPNYEQYF
TGTGCCAGCAGTTACTCAGGGGCCCCTAACTACGAGCAGTACTTC
>16|TRBJ2-3|TRBV5-4|-|-
CASSLGSRSSTDTQYF
TGTGCCAGCAGCTTGGGGTCTAGATCTAGCACAGATACGCAGTATTTT
>14|TRBJ2-1|TRBV18|-|-
CASSPRRFYNEQFF
TGTGCCAGCTCACCGAGGCGGTTCTACAATGAGCAGTTCTTC
>13|TRBJ2-5|TRBV25-1|-|-
CASSEGGRETQYF
TGTGCCAGCAGTGAAGGGGGACGAGAGACCCAGTACTTC
>10|TRBJ1-6|TRBV14|-|-
CASSQKEGHF
TGTGCCAGCAGCCAAAAGGAAGGCCACTTT
>14|TRBJ1-5|TRBV6-1|few|-
CASSEAALGQPQHF
TGTGCCAGCAGTGAAGCCGCGTTGGGGCAGCCCCAGCATTTT
>14|TRBJ1-2|TRBV29-1|-|-
CSVGPHDRIYGYTF
TGCAGCGTTGGACCTCATGACAGGATTTATGGCTACACCTTC
>11|TRBJ1-6|TRBV20-1|-|-
CSAWIESPLHF
TGCAGTGCTTGGATAGAGTCACCCCTCCACTTT
>16|TRBJ2-5|TRBV4-1|-|-
CASSQATRTVQETQYF
TGCGCCAGCAGCCAAGCTACACGGACAGTTCAAGAGACCCAGTACTTC
>15|TRBJ2-5|TRBV24-1|-|-
CATSDIRDIQETQYF
TGTGCCACCAGTGATATCCGGGACATCCAAGAGACCCAGTACTTC
>15|TRBJ1-2|TRBV19|-|-
CASSIANGINYGYTF
TGTGCCAGTAGTATAGCTAACGGAATTAACTATGGCTACACCTTC
>16|TRBJ2-5|TRBV2|-|TRBD2
CASSGVLAGGGETQYF
TGTGCCAGCAGTGGGGTCCTAGCGGGAGGAGGGGAGACCCAGTACTTC
>14|TRBJ2-7|TRBV4-2|-|TRBD2
CASRNGLADYEQYF
TGTGCCAGCAGAAACGGACTAGCGGATTACGAGCAGTACTTC
>18|TRBJ1-3|TRBV4-1|-|-
CASSKEGTSGSSGNTIYF
TGCGCCAGCAGCAAAGAAGGGACTTCGGGGAGCTCTGGAAACACCATATATTTT
>13|TRBJ1-2|TRBV4-2|-|-
CASSQAGGDGYTF
TGTGCCAGCAGCCAAGCGGGTGGGGACGGCTACACCTTC
>16|TRBJ2-1|TRBV7-7|-|TRBD2
CASSPRTSGPGDEQFF
TGTGCCAGCAGCCCCCGGACTAGCGGTCCTGGGGATGAGCAGTTCTTC
>18|TRBJ2-5|TRBV7-7|-|-
CASSSGRLVRGTLETQYF
TGTGCCAGCAGCTCAGGTCGGCTGGTGAGGGGGACATTGGAGACCCAGTACTTC
>20|TRBJ2-7|TRBV5-4|few|TRBD2
CASSSPGDRPQAGGPYEQYF
TGTGCCAGCAGCTCCCCCGGGGACAGACCTCAAGCGGGAGGGCCCTACGAGCAGTACTTC
>15|TRBJ2-5|TRBV6-5|-|TRBD2
CASRDPGGPGETQYF
TGTGCCAGCAGGGATCCGGGGGGGCCGGGAGAGACCCAGTACTTC
>15|TRBJ2-5|TRBV19|-|-
CASSIWDTSQETQYF
TGTGCCAGTAGTATATGGGATACCTCCCAAGAGACCCAGTACTTC
>13|TRBJ1-6|TRBV3-1/TRBV3-2|once|-
CASSQMRDSYLHF
TGTGCCAGCAGCCAAATGCGGGACTCATACCTCCACTTT
>15|TRBJ1-1|TRBV5-6|-|TRBD1
CASSLRQGGMAEAFF
TGTGCCAGCAGCCTGCGACAGGGGGGTATGGCTGAAGCTTTCTTT
>16|TRBJ2-4|TRBV20-1|-|-
CSASRKGASAKNIQYF
TGCAGTGCTAGTAGGAAGGGTGCTTCGGCCAAAAACATTCAGTACTTC
>14|TRBJ1-2|TRBV7-9|-|-
CASSLATTGNGYTF
TGTGCCAGCAGCTTAGCGACCACAGGGAATGGCTACACCTTC
>15|TRBJ2-7|TRBV27|-|-
CASTSGLGQKREQYF
TGTGCCAGCACATCAGGGTTGGGGCAAAAACGCGAGCAGTACTTC
>15|TRBJ2-7|TRBV6-5|-|TRBD1
CASSNQGVPPYEQYF
TGTGCCAGCAGTAATCAGGGGGTTCCTCCCTACGAGCAGTACTTC
>15|TRBJ2-5|TRBV11-2|-|-
CASSSDPSFTETQYF
TGTGCCAGCAGCTCGGACCCCAGTTTTACGGAGACCCAGTACTTC
>15|TRBJ2-7|TRBV19|once|TRBD1
CASSITGTGGDEQYF
TGTGCCAGTAGTATAACCGGGACAGGGGGAGACGAGCAGTACTTC
>14|TRBJ2-7|TRBV28|-|TRBD1
CASTAGTGEVEQYF
TGTGCCAGCACCGCGGGGACAGGGGAGGTCGAGCAGTACTTC
>15|TRBJ2-3|TRBV9|-|-
CASSVAPSSTDTQYF
TGTGCCAGCAGCGTAGCTCCTAGCAGCACAGATACGCAGTATTTT
>14|TRBJ1-5|TRBV3-1/TRBV3-2|few|-
CASSQDGGNQPQHF
TGTGCCAGCAGCCAAGATGGCGGAAATCAGCCCCAGCATTTT
>16|TRBJ1-2|TRBV18|-|-
CASSPPSARANYGYTF
TGTGCCAGCTCACCACCGTCGGCGAGAGCTAACTATGGCTACACCTTC
>17|TRBJ2-7|TRBV24-1|-|TRBD2
CATRRTSGRAGVYEQYF
TGTGCCACCAGGAGGACTAGCGGGAGGGCCGGGGTCTACGAGCAGTACTTC
>12|TRBJ2-7|TRBV10-3|-|-
CAIRGRDDEQYF
TGTGCCATCAGAGGACGGGACGACGAGCAGTACTTC
>14|TRBJ2-7|TRBV6-5|-|-
CASRRTATSYEQYF
TGTGCCAGCAGGAGGACCGCGACCTCATACGAGCAGTACTTC
>13|TRBJ2-1|TRBV7-9|-|-
CASSLVRQGEQFF
TGTGCCAGCAGCTTAGTACGGCAGGGTGAGCAGTTCTTC
>16|TRBJ1-6|TRBV3-1/TRBV3-2|-|-
CASSQDKVGVPSPLHF
TGTGCCAGCAGCCAAGATAAGGTGGGAGTCCCTTCACCCCTCCACTTT
>15|TRBJ1-1|TRBV5-1|-|-
CASSLNLGGVTEAFF
TGCGCCAGCAGCTTGAATCTTGGCGGAGTCACTGAAGCTTTCTTT